This T cell receptor beta chain came from a study of blood T cell repertoires in COVID-19. Those enrolled, adults aged roughly 18 to 95 years, came from around 24 US areas. Allocation to cohorts depended on clinical history reported by the participants. This clone was seen once. Methods used by the authors: Amplification from reference gene primers served as the basis for estimated nucleated cell counts. Here immunoSEQ multiplex PCR was the method, and the copy in TCRdb shows in-frame clones only, minus some. V, J and clone size were drawn from that table, and D and trimming were deduced from the DNA. Here the sample spans hundreds of thousands of clones, around 90% being singletons. CDR1 SGHRS and CDR2 YFSETQ come from the germline V gene. CDR3 size: 14 residues. Between the trimmed V and J ends, which lost 4 bases and 2 bases, there was a span of 12 bases.

The clonotype was recovered from a young woman with acute COVID-19. The V and J genes are TRBV5-1 and TRBJ1-2, with D perhaps TRBD1 (6 bases). Sequenced sample: PBMCs or T cells enriched from blood (not recorded which). The CDR3 protein is CASSGGQSNYGYTF. The CDR3 DNA is TGCGCCAGCAGCGGTGGACAGTCAAACTATGGCTACACCTTC.